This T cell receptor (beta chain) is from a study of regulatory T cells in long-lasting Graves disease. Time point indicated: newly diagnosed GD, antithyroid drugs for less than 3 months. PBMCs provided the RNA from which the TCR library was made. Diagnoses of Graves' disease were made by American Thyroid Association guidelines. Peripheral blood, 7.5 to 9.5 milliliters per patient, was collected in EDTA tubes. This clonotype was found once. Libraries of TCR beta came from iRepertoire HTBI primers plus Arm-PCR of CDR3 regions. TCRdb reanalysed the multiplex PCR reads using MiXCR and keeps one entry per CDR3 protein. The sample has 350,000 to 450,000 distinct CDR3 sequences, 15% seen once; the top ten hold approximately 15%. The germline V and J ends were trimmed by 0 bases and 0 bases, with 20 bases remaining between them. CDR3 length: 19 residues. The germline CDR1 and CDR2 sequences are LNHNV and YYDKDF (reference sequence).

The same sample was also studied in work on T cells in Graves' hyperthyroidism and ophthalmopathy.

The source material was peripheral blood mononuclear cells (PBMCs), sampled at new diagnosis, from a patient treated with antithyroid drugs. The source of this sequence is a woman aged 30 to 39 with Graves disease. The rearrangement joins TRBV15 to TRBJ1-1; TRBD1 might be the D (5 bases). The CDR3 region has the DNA TGTGCCACCAGCAGAGATCCCGGGACGGATCCCGCCATGAACACTGAAGCTTTCTTT. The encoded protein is CATSRDPGTDPAMNTEAFF.